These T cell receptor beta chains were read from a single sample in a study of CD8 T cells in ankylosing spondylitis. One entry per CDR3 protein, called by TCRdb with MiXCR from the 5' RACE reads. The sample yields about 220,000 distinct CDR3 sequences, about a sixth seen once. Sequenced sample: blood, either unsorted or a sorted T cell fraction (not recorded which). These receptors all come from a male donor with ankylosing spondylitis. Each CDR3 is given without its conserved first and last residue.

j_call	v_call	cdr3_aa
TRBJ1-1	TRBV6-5	ASSSLASIMRQTPEAF
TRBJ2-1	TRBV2	ASSGMGGDEQF
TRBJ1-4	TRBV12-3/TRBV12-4	ASSFSPAGGKEKLF
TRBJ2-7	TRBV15	ATSEGLAETYEQY
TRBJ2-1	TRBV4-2	ASSQYAGASYNEQF
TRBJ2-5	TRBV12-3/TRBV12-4	ASSTVAGEKETQY
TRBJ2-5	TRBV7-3	ASSFSTSGGPETQY
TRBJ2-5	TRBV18	ASSPREIEETQY
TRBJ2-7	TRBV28	ASRLGLDYSYEQY
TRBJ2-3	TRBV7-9	ASSYPLGTSTDTQY
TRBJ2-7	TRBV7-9	ASSPESYEQY
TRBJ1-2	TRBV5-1	ASSLFYRGGSDYGYT
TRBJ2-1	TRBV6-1	ASRLAGGDNEQF
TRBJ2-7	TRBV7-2	ANSFSFGTNPYEQY
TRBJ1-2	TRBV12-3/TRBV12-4	ASSFSQEYGYT
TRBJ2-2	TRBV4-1	ASSHYALGQNTGELF
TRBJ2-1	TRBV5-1	ASSFGSGGGEQF
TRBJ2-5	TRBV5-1	ASSLGGQYPLETQY
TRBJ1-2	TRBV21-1	ASIPPSTGGYT
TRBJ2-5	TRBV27	ASSSIVMNQETQY
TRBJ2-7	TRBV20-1	SAEQGQNSYEQY
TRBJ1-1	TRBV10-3	AISESWGILTEAF
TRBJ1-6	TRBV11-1	ASSLGAGTGGSNSPLH
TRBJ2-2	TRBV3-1	ASSQLAGDTGELF
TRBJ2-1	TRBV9	ASSTWTSGDEQF
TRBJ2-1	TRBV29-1	SVEVRDRGDEQF
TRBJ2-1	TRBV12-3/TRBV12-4	ASMQQGRNYNEQF